Below are 18 T cell receptor beta chains sequenced from a single sample in a study of blood T cells in healthy people across ages. Combining a sample-barcoded 5' primer with a J-beta primer mix, a second PCR ran for about 7 to 12 cycles. TCRdb called the 5' RACE reads again in MiXCR, with one record for every CDR3 protein. The sample has hundreds of thousands of distinct CDR3 sequences, about 52% seen once. Sample: blood. The receptors come from a woman aged 60 to 75 in good health.

The chain has TRBV7-9 and TRBJ2-7, with TRBD1 as a possible D gene (5 bases). CDR1 and CDR2 (germline): SEHNR, FQNEAQ (reference sequence). The CDR3 is made up of 13 amino acids. The germline V and J ends were trimmed by 7 bases and 7 bases, with 17 bases remaining between them. The CDR3 coding sequence is TGTGCCAGCAACAGGATCTGGGGCCATGAGCAGTACTTC. It specifies CASNRIWGHEQYF.

The chain joins TRBV2 to TRBJ2-1, with D tentatively TRBD2 (6 bases). The V end was cut by 6 bases, the J end by 11 bases, with 11 bases between. This CDR3 is 11 amino acids long. Per germline, CDR1 SNHLY and CDR2 FYNNEI. Here the CDR3 reads CASRTSRKQFF. CDR3 DNA sequence: TGTGCCAGCAGGACTAGTCGGAAGCAGTTCTTC. Full variable domain (remainder filled in from reference TRBV2 and TRBJ2-1): EPEVTQTPSHQVTQMGQEVILRCVPISNHLYFYWYRQILGQKVEFLVSFYNNEISEKSEIFDDQFSVERPDGSNFTLKIRSTKLEDSAMYFCASRTSRKQFFGPGTRLTVL.

This clonotype was seen repeatedly, ten times or more. V usage is TRBV7-2 and J usage is TRBJ2-3; 11 bases map to TRBD2. This CDR3 is 15 amino acids long. V shed 5 bases, J shed 4 bases, and the junction held 5 bases outside the gene matches. In germline, CDR1 is SGHTA, CDR2 FQGNSA. CDR3 in amino acids: CASSPLAGVADTQYF. CDR3 DNA sequence: TGTGCCAGCAGCCCACTAGCGGGAGTGGCAGATACGCAGTATTTT.

This chain uses TRBV18 with TRBJ2-5; tentatively, D is TRBD1 (6 bases). V was cut by 2 bases and J by 5 bases, with 15 bases left in between. Germline assignment: CDR1 KGHSH and CDR2 LQKENI. The CDR3 has 15 residues. The CDR3: CASSPFQGSEETQYF. CDR3 nucleotide sequence: TGTGCCAGCTCACCATTTCAGGGGAGTGAGGAGACCCAGTACTTC.

This rearrangement joins TRBV7-2 to TRBJ1-2; D call uncertain. In germline, CDR1 is SGHTA, CDR2 FQGNSA. The CDR3 covers 15 residues. V lost 3 bases and J 3 bases, leaving 14 bases between the germline ends. The CDR3 DNA follows: TGTGCCAGCAGCTTCGATCCTTCCGACCACTATGGCTACACCTTC. Its translation is CASSFDPSDHYGYTF.

The chain couples TRBV7-8 to TRBJ1-1, with 10 bases lining up with TRBD1. This CDR3 region has 17 residues. The V gene's germline CDR1 is SGHVS and CDR2 FQNEAQ. V lost 5 bases to trimming and J lost 2 bases; unmatched junction nucleotides: 11. CDR3: CASSGGWDRGGNTEAFF. The CDR3 DNA sequence: TGTGCCAGCAGCGGGGGATGGGACAGGGGAGGAAACACTGAAGCTTTCTTT.

This clonotype has more than one count but fewer than ten. The chain couples TRBV12-3 or TRBV12-4 to TRBJ2-1, with D tentatively TRBD2 (6 bases). V was pared by 5 bases and J by 10 bases, with 15 bases between. The CDR3 loop spans 13 amino acids. DNA of the CDR3: TGTGCCAGCAGTCTAAAGGAGGGCCTCGAGCAGTTCTTC. Protein: CASSLKEGLEQFF.

This clonotype was observed at least ten times. The chain recombines TRBV12-3 or TRBV12-4 with TRBJ2-5, with D perhaps assigned TRBD1 or TRBD2 (5 bases each). V dropped 2 bases and J dropped 5 bases, with 15 bases sitting between them. CDR3 length: 15 amino acids. The CDR3 loop is CASSLRLTGGETQYF. The CDR3 DNA is TGTGCCAGCAGTTTAAGGTTAACAGGCGGGGAGACCCAGTACTTC.

This clonotype was counted many times. The chain has TRBV28 and TRBJ2-1; D gene ambiguous. Trimming left V 3 bases short and J 4 bases short, with 4 bases between. The CDR3 totals 12 residues. The V gene's germline CDR1 is MDHEN and CDR2 SYDVKM. CDR3 sequence (DNA): TGTGCCAGCAGTTTCTATTACAATGAGCAGTTCTTC. As protein: CASSFYYNEQFF.

This clonotype was picked up one time. The chain joins TRBV5-1 to TRBJ1-2; D is unclear. Germline CDR1 is SGHRS and CDR2 is YFSETQ. The CDR3 extends over 14 amino acids. Trimming removed 4 bases from V and 5 bases from J, with 15 bases in between. CDR3 sequence (DNA): TGCGCCAGCAGCACGGAAAGGGTGGGGTATGGCTACACCTTC. Its translation: CASSTERVGYGYTF. The full variable domain, in which reference TRBV5-1 and TRBJ1-2 provide the parts outside the CDR3, is KAGVTQTPRYLIKTRGQQVTLSCSPISGHRSVSWYQQTPGQGLQFLFEYFSETQRNKGNFPGRFSGRQFSNSRSEMNVSTLELGDSALYLCASSTERVGYGYTFGSGTRLTVV.

This chain links TRBV4-2 with TRBJ1-1; D call uncertain. This CDR3 has 13 residues. Germline values: CDR1 LGHNA, CDR2 YNFKEQ. The V end was cut by 3 bases, the J end by 6 bases, with 11 bases between. The CDR3 reads CASSQGAGSEAFF. The DNA for the CDR3 is TGTGCCAGCAGCCAGGGCGCGGGATCTGAAGCTTTCTTT.

The genes are TRBV10-3 and TRBJ1-4; D is undetermined. Germline CDR1 and CDR2: ENHRY and SYGVKD. This CDR3 contains 14 residues. Trimming took off 4 bases at V and 4 bases at J, with 10 bases between the two ends. CDR3 residues: CAISAEPHNEKLFF. DNA for the CDR3: TGTGCCATCAGTGCTGAACCACATAATGAAAAACTGTTTTTT.

The chain recombines TRBV5-1 with TRBJ2-4; 7 bases agree with TRBD2. Germline CDR1 SGHRS, CDR2 YFSETQ. This CDR3 contains 16 residues. V shed 6 bases and J 1 base; nucleotides not matched to a gene: 10. The CDR3 loop reads CASKEGREGAKNIQYF. The CDR3 DNA follows: TGCGCCAGCAAGGAGGGAAGGGAGGGGGCCAAAAACATTCAGTACTTC. The whole variable domain, filled in from reference TRBV5-1 and TRBJ2-4, reads KAGVTQTPRYLIKTRGQQVTLSCSPISGHRSVSWYQQTPGQGLQFLFEYFSETQRNKGNFPGRFSGRQFSNSRSEMNVSTLELGDSALYLCASKEGREGAKNIQYFGAGTRLSVL.

This clonotype was seen a few times. The chain combines TRBV29-1 with TRBJ2-3; TRBD2 agrees at 8 bases. The CDR3 length is 12 residues. V shed 4 bases and J 6 bases; nucleotides not matched to a gene: 3. In germline, CDR1 is SQVTM, CDR2 ANQGSEA. CDR3 protein: CSVAGRADTQYF. CDR3 sequence (DNA): TGCAGCGTTGCCGGGAGGGCCGATACGCAGTATTTT.

This rearrangement joins TRBV7-8 to TRBJ2-5, with 9 bases lining up with TRBD2. TRBJ2-7 explains the end of the DNA better; the J call may be wrong. CDR3 size: 14 residues. The germline CDR1 and CDR2 sequences are SGHVS and FQNEAQ. The CDR3 sequence: CASRKREEGYEQYF. The CDR3 DNA reads as TGTGCCAGCAGAAAGCGGGAGGAAGGGTACGAGCAGTACTTC.

The chain combines TRBV12-3 or TRBV12-4 with TRBJ1-1, with D unresolved. The CDR3 covers 14 residues. Trimming cost V 2 bases and J 0 bases, with 7 bases left between them. CDR3 DNA: TGTGCCAGCAGTTTATTACGGTTGAACACTGAAGCTTTCTTT. This gives the protein CASSLLRLNTEAFF.

The chain links TRBV28 to TRBJ1-2; no clear D. Germline V gene sequence: CDR1 MDHEN, CDR2 SYDVKM. V dropped 8 bases and J dropped 2 bases, with 9 bases sitting between them. The CDR3 loop spans 12 amino acids. The CDR3 here is CASAPVNYGYTF. The CDR3 DNA is TGTGCCAGCGCGCCGGTGAACTATGGCTACACCTTC.

CDR3 protein: CASSPRTGANTEAFF. The CDR3 DNA is TGTGCCAGCAGTCCAAGGACAGGGGCGAACACTGAAGCTTTCTTT. The chain recombines TRBV28 with TRBJ1-1, with TRBD1 matching 9 bases. V trimming: 5 bases; J trimming: 1 base; junction bases outside the gene matches: 5. Germline values: CDR1 MDHEN, CDR2 SYDVKM. This CDR3 is 15 amino acids long.